A single T cell receptor (beta chain) is shown here with its context. Its cognate antigen has yet to be identified. No clone much larger than this one lies a single base away; base qualities are absent. Each collaborating institution followed its own protocols to collect whole blood in K2EDTA tubes. Collaborator samples were shipped for TCRbeta analysis as frozen whole blood, isolated PBMCs, or DNA extracted from either sample type. CDR1 and CDR2 are drawn from the germline V gene: SQVTM, ANQGSEA. The CDR3, cysteine through phenylalanine, is 13 amino acids long. The kept DNA is CDR3 alone, 39 bases in frame from the first base. Germline trimming: 4 bases from V, 0 bases from J; junction bases outside gene matches: 2. These data are taken from a study of blood T cell repertoires in COVID-19 (dated by TCRdb to 2019 to 2021). Study-wide context: The collaborator samples originated in the United States, Italy and Spain and spanned the acute and convalescent phases of COVID-19. The material from the prospective study consisted of cDNA or gDNA derived from T cells, B-cell-depleted T cells, or PBMCs. Subjects who had been exposed to COVID-19, were actively infected with it, or had recovered from it provided the deeply sampled blood TCRbeta repertoires that made up the dataset. A freely available public database, intended as a resource for researchers studying the immune response to SARS-CoV-2, is where the repertoires were released. The samples were drawn from two sources: the first 160 participants of the ongoing ImmuneRACE study, and 1,000 to 1,500 subjects contributed by 6 global collaborators. The sample metadata nearly always contained a de-identified subject ID, COVID-19 status, age in years and sex. Where HLA class I and class II types were available, the types were taken from metadata supplied by the sample provider, not from assay-based typing. What the work shows at the level of the full study, not this receptor alone: The amount of clinical and demographic metadata varied by source and participant and was provided uncurated.

TCRbeta CDR3 regions were amplified from genomic DNA using the immunoSEQ Assay, a bias-controlled multiplex PCR. As for how the authors treated the data: The number of nucleated cells in each sample was estimated by amplification of reference gene primers within the assay. To quantify the absolute abundance of each unique TCRbeta CDR3 rearrangement, sequence reads were collapsed and filtered. For each sample, productive Simpson clonality was calculated as the square root of Simpson's diversity index over productive rearrangements. Sourced from immuneACCESS, this table was stored by TCRdb with only in-frame sequences that have V and J called. A share of the clones is absent; for the studies checked, an unresolved V gene accounts for under half, and the remainder has no known explanation. V and J calls and clone size are given by that table; D and trimming were obtained from the DNA. The table for this sample lists 100,000 or so clones; 75% to 85% of them were counted only once. Of the sample, about 10% is held by the ten largest clones.

This receptor chain uses TRBV29-1 and TRBJ1-2; the central 7 bases match TRBD1. The sequence came from a human donor in a cohort sampled during active COVID-19. Sequenced: peripheral blood. The DNA is TGCAGCGTTGGGACAGGTTCTAACTATGGCTACACCTTC. Translated, this is CSVGTGSNYGYTF.